This record looks at one T cell receptor beta chain sequence and its context. The primer mix had 60 Vbeta and 13 Jbeta primers. Clones were read by immunoSEQ multiplex PCR, and TCRdb kept only the in-frame ones, dropping some. The table includes around 210,000 clones, roughly 80% detected once. This record comes from a study of cytomegalovirus exposure and HLA in healthy donors. The CDR3 length is 16 residues. Germline V CDR1 and CDR2: MNHEY, SMNVEV (reference sequence). Trimming took 6 bases from V and 4 from J; bases not matched to a gene: 10. The chain combines TRBV27 with TRBJ1-4, with 8 bases matching TRBD1. The sequenced material came from PBMCs. This receptor was identified in a woman in her 30s in good health and CMV-seronegative. The CDR3 DNA is TGTGCCAGCAGAAAAAGGGGGACAGGCGTTAATGAAAAACTGTTTTTT. It specifies CASRKRGTGVNEKLFF.